This paragraph covers one T cell receptor beta chain sequence. Profiled with immunoSEQ multiplex PCR; TCRdb holds only in-frame clones, not every one. The sample yields about 69,000 clones, 65% to 90% seen once. This record belongs to a study of blood T cell repertoires in COVID-19. The ends were cut back, 5 bases at V and 0 bases at J, with 17 bases in the middle. The CDR3 runs to 17 residues. Germline V lookup: CDR1 SGHRS, CDR2 YFSETQ. The V gene is TRBV5-1, the J gene TRBJ1-4; D unresolved. What was sequenced was peripheral blood. The source is a man older than 75 with acute or convalescent COVID-19. The CDR3 loop reads CASRQTLLSATNEKLFF. The CDR3 DNA reads as TGCGCCAGCAGACAGACCTTACTCTCTGCAACTAATGAAAAACTGTTTTTT.